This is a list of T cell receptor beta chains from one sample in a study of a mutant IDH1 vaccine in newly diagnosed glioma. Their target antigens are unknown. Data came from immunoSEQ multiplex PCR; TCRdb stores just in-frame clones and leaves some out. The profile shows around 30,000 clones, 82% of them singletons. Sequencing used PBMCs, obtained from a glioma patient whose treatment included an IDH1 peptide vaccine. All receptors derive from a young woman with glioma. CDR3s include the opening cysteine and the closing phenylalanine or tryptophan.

CDR3: CASSELGAPGELFF
V: TRBV2

CDR3: CASSLARERVSYEQYF
V: TRBV7-2

CDR3: CASSLGAGKETQYF
V: TRBV7-7

CDR3: CSVVSGDREQYF
V: TRBV29-1

CDR3: CASSPNDQGGTEAFF
V: TRBV27

CDR3: CASRAACYKVHNEKLFF
V: TRBV21-1

CDR3: CASSGRGSHQETQYF
V: TRBV10-1

CDR3: CASRPASSSYNEQFF
V: TRBV7-9

CDR3: CASSLGAGEKAYEQYF
V: TRBV7-6

CDR3: CASSPASVRSYEQYF
V: TRBV6-6

CDR3: CAWSGRQHTF
V: TRBV30

CDR3: CASSFSGRASYEQYF
V: TRBV27

CDR3: CASSQEEWSGPCNEQFF
V: TRBV4-1

CDR3: CASSFINSPLHF
V: TRBV27

CDR3: CASSPGGQGDYGYTF
V: TRBV18

CDR3: CASSPAGVGMGEKLFF
V: TRBV28

CDR3: CASSQGYGTSGPETQYF
V: TRBV4-1

CDR3: CASSLAVGQGLVEQFF
V: TRBV11-2

CDR3: CASSETGDHQPQHF
V: TRBV28

CDR3: CASSQDRGQPQHF
V: TRBV4-1

CDR3: CASSVEERGGETQYF
V: TRBV9

CDR3: CASSQWDRVNTEAFF
V: TRBV4-3

CDR3: CATSNGGAGNQPQHF
V: TRBV15

CDR3: CASSLGQPGNTIYF
V: TRBV5-1

CDR3: CASRGTAQETQYF
V: TRBV2

CDR3: CASSQDPGGSYGYTF
V: TRBV4-1

CDR3: CASSIVGFNNEQFF
V: TRBV19

CDR3: CASRGGGTLYGYTF
V: TRBV6-6

CDR3: CSVEDLGGYTF
V: TRBV29-1

CDR3: CASSLGQGLFYEQYF
V: TRBV7-3

CDR3: CASSLQGVGYEQYF
V: TRBV11-2